Listed here is a single T cell receptor beta chain. TCRdb's table, derived via immunoSEQ multiplex PCR, lists solely in-frame clones and lacks some. Among some 74,000 clones listed, around 85% were seen once. The sample originates from a study of PD-L1 blockade in urothelial cancer. Whole-study context: About 90% of the roughly 30 patients were men with bladder-origin urothelial cancer. Typically, measured as a median, blood samples had about 140,000 T cells.

Germline V CDR1 and CDR2: MNHEY, SMNVEV (reference sequence). This CDR3 contains 13 residues. The V gene lost 5 bases and the J gene lost 0 bases, with 2 bases spanning the gap. Time point indicated: pretreatment peripheral blood. Sequenced here: PBMCs, sampled around atezolizumab (anti-PD-L1) treatment. This receptor was identified in a man aged 40-49 years with urothelial cancer. The chain links TRBV27 to TRBJ2-6; D is ambiguous. The CDR3: CASSLSGANVLTF. The CDR3 nucleotides read TGTGCCAGCAGTCTCTCTGGGGCCAACGTCCTGACTTTC.